The 17 T cell receptor beta chains below were found in one sample sequenced in a study of control samples from healthy donors and cancer patients. Some clones are missing from TCRdb's copy, which holds only in-frame ones; the method was immunoSEQ multiplex PCR. The sample yields about 170,000 clones, almost 90% seen once. Sequenced sample: blood. Every receptor here comes from a woman in her twenties or thirties in good health.

This sequence joins TRBV6-1 and TRBJ1-3, with D perhaps TRBD1 (5 bases). CDR1 is MNHNS and CDR2 is SASEGT in the germline V gene. This CDR3 is 19 amino acids long. V was cut by 3 bases and J by 0 bases, with 21 bases left in between. CDR3 loop: CASSDPTDLGLSSGNTIYF. The CDR3 coding sequence is TGTGCCAGCAGTGACCCGACAGACCTAGGACTTTCCTCTGGAAACACCATATATTTT.

The V call is TRBV29-1, the J call TRBJ1-3; D is perhaps TRBD1 (6 bases). The V gene lost 6 bases and the J gene lost 0 bases, with 18 bases spanning the gap. The CDR3 is 16 residues long. Germline lookup yields CDR1 SQVTM and CDR2 ANQGSEA. CDR3 in DNA: TGCAGCGTATCCCCCAGGAAGGGGGTCTCTGGAAACACCATATATTTT. This encodes CSVSPRKGVSGNTIYF.

This chain's CDR3 is CASSQVLRDNEQFF. In DNA, the CDR3 is TGCGCCAGCAGCCAAGTCCTTCGGGACAATGAGCAGTTCTTC. V usage is TRBV4-1 and J usage is TRBJ2-1, with D uncertain. Trimming shortened V by 1 base and J by 5 bases, and 9 bases separated the two germline ends. The CDR3 is 14 amino acids. CDR1 and CDR2 (germline): MGHRA, YSYEKL.

The chain uses TRBV3-1 (or the pseudogene TRBV3-2) and TRBJ2-4; D is unclear. V lost 0 bases and J 10 bases, leaving 10 bases between the germline ends. Germline assignment: CDR1 LGHDT and CDR2 YNNKEL (reference sequence). CDR3 size: 13 residues. The DNA of the CDR3 is TGTGCCAGCAGCCAAGACGCCCGGAGAATTCAGTACTTC. Translating it yields CASSQDARRIQYF.

V gene TRBV6-5 combines with J gene TRBJ1-2; D is unresolved. The CDR3 sequence is 14 residues long. In germline, CDR1 is MNHEY, CDR2 SVGAGI. V was shortened by 6 bases and J by 0 bases, with 11 bases between the two germline ends. CDR3: CASRPSGANYGYTF. CDR3 bases: TGTGCCAGCAGGCCTTCAGGAGCTAACTATGGCTACACCTTC.

This clone rates as medium-sized. This chain uses TRBV5-6 with TRBJ2-1; 8 bases agree with TRBD1. After removal of 4 bases from V and 7 bases from J, the junction contained 10 bases not matched to a gene. Germline V gene data show CDR1 as SGHDT and CDR2 as YYEEEE. This CDR3 is 15 amino acids long. CDR3 region: CASSLRTGTGNEQFF. CDR3 bases: TGTGCCAGCAGCCTGCGGACAGGGACCGGGAATGAGCAGTTCTTC. Filled out from reference TRBV5-6 and TRBJ2-1, the complete variable domain reads DAGVTQSPTHLIKTRGQQVTLRCSPKSGHDTVSWYQQALGQGPQFIFQYYEEEERQRGNFPDRFSGHQFPNYSSELNVNALLLGDSALYLCASSLRTGTGNEQFFGPGTRLTVL.

CDR3 coding DNA: TGTGCCAGCAGCCCTAGAGTCGAGCAGTACTTC. Translating gives CASSPRVEQYF. The gene calls are TRBV28 and TRBJ2-7; D unclear. The CDR3 contains 11 residues. CDR1 is MDHEN, CDR2 SYDVKM, per germline. With 6 bases removed from V and 6 bases from J, the gap between germline ends came to 9 bases.

V usage is TRBV10-3 and J usage is TRBJ1-6; maybe TRBD1 (6 bases). The CDR3 consists of 16 residues. Trimming cost V 3 bases and J 10 bases, with 19 bases left between them. Germline V gene sequence: CDR1 ENHRY, CDR2 SYGVKD. The CDR3 region is CAISDGNEGVRSPLHF. CDR3 DNA: TGTGCCATCAGTGATGGGAATGAGGGGGTTCGGTCACCCCTCCACTTT.

The chain has TRBV6-5 and TRBJ1-1, with D possibly matching TRBD1 (6 bases). CDR3 size: 12 residues. From germline, CDR1 is MNHEY and CDR2 SVGAGI. Trimming took 8 bases from V and 10 from J, leaving 17 bases between them. The CDR3 sequence: CASLRDRPPAFF. The DNA for the CDR3 is TGTGCCAGCCTGAGAGACAGGCCCCCAGCTTTCTTT.

The chain links TRBV7-2 to TRBJ1-6, with D unresolved. The ends were cut back, 8 bases at V and 9 bases at J, with 11 bases in the middle. The CDR3 extends over 12 amino acids. The germline V gene encodes CDR1 SGHTA and CDR2 FQGNSA. The CDR3 loop is CASRKGGSPLHF. The CDR3 region has the DNA TGTGCCAGCCGAAAGGGTGGTTCACCCCTCCACTTT.

The sample holds a few counts of this clone. The sample has other DNA sequences that encode this CDR3 too. The chain carries TRBV6-4 and TRBJ2-3, with 14 positions matching TRBD2. The V segment lost 4 bases and the J segment 3 bases; nucleotides outside the gene matches: 0. The CDR3 is 15 amino acids. Looked up from germline, CDR1 is MRHNA and CDR2 is SNTAGT. CDR3 in DNA: TGTGCCAGCAGTGGGACTAGCGGGGGGACAGATACGCAGTATTTT. Protein product: CASSGTSGGTDTQYF.

This chain uses TRBV3-1 (or the pseudogene TRBV3-2) with TRBJ2-5, with D maybe TRBD2 (7 bases). In germline, CDR1 is LGHDT, CDR2 YNNKEL (reference sequence). The CDR3 runs to 15 residues. Between the trimmed V and J ends, which lost 1 base and 4 bases, there was a span of 13 bases. The CDR3 region has the DNA TGTGCCAGCAGCCAAGGCGGGGGACAAGGAGAGACCCAGTACTTC. Its translation: CASSQGGGQGETQYF.

This clone occurred once. The V call is TRBV5-5, the J call TRBJ2-7; D is unclear. Germline V gene lookup returns CDR1 SGHKS and CDR2 YYEKEE (reference sequence). V was shortened by 0 bases and J by 6 bases, with 10 bases between the two germline ends. There are 13 residues in the CDR3. Here the CDR3 reads CASSLEYGLEQYV. In DNA, the CDR3 is TGTGCCAGCAGCTTGGAGTACGGGCTCGAGCAGTACGTC.

The chain employs TRBV28 and TRBJ1-1; D uncertain. The CDR3 totals 16 residues. The V gene lost 3 bases and the J gene lost 3 bases, with 17 bases spanning the gap. Germline V gene sequence: CDR1 MDHEN, CDR2 SYDVKM. The CDR3 is CASSFNSLVGDTEAFF. The CDR3 DNA sequence: TGTGCCAGCAGTTTCAACTCCCTGGTAGGAGACACTGAAGCTTTCTTT.

V gene TRBV28 combines with J gene TRBJ1-5; tentative D call: TRBD1 (6 bases). Germline assignment: CDR1 MDHEN and CDR2 SYDVKM. V lost 2 bases and J lost 0, with 11 bases in between. The CDR3 has 16 residues. The CDR3 nucleotides are TGTGCCAGCAGTTTAAGACAGGTCCTTAGCAATCAGCCCCAGCATTTT. Its protein product is CASSLRQVLSNQPQHF.

For the CDR3, the DNA is TGTGCCAGCATCCCATATGGGGGGAGAGTTGAAGGGGCTGAAGCTTTCTTT. Translated, it gives CASIPYGGRVEGAEAFF. The chain has TRBV7-9 and TRBJ1-1; D may be TRBD1 (5 bases). The CDR3 sequence is 17 residues long. The V end lost 7 bases, the J end lost 6 bases, and 27 bases lay between the germline ends. In germline, CDR1 is SEHNR, CDR2 FQNEAQ (reference sequence).

V and J are TRBV7-9 and TRBJ2-7; D not resolved. Germline CDR1 is SEHNR and CDR2 is FQNEAQ (reference sequence). The CDR3 totals 14 residues. Deletions cut 5 bases from V and 3 bases from J, with 14 bases between. This chain's CDR3 is CASSQTDSYYEQYF. The CDR3 DNA reads as TGTGCCAGCAGCCAAACAGACTCCTACTACGAGCAGTACTTC. The complete variable domain, with remaining parts taken from reference TRBV7-9 and TRBJ2-7, reads DTGVSQNPRHKITKRGQNVTFRCDPISEHNRLYWYRQTLGQGPEFLTYFQNEAQLEKSRLLSDRFSAERPKGSFSTLEIQRTEQGDSAMYLCASSQTDSYYEQYFGPGTRLTVT.